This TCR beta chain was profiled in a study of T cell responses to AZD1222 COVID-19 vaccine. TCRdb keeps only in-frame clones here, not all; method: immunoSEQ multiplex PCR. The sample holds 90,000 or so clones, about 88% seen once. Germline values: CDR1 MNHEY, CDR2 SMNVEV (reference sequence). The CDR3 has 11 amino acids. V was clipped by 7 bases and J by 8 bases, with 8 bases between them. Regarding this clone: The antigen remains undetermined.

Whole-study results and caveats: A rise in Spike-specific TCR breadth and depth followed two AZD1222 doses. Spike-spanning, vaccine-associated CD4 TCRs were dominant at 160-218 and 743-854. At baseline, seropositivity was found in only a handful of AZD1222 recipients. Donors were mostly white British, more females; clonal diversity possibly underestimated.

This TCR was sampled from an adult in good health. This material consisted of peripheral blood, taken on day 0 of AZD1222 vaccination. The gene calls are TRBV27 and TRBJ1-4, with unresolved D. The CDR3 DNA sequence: TGTGCCAGCAAGGCTGGAGAAAAACTGTTTTTT. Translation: CASKAGEKLFF.